The sequence of this T cell receptor (beta chain) was determined in a study of lymphopenia after photon versus proton radiotherapy. Method: immunoSEQ multiplex PCR; TCRdb's copy keeps in-frame clones and lacks some. The sample shows 20,000 to 30,000 clones, approximately 85% of them seen only once. This clone was picked up a small number of times. Its specificity is not known. Regarding the study as a whole: Only patients who died were analyzed for survival; proton advantage is unproven.

This CDR3 spans 14 amino acids. Germline CDR1 is SGDLS and CDR2 is YYNGEE. Trimming took off 4 bases at V and 1 base at J, with 11 bases between the two ends. The J gene is TRBJ2-5, the V gene TRBV9, with D perhaps TRBD2 (6 bases). The receptor comes from a man in his thirties or forties with gastric cancer. The sequencing used peripheral blood, collected from a patient treated with photon-based radiotherapy. CDR3 nucleotides: TGTGCCAGCAGCATCTCGGGGGTCCAAGAGACCCAGTACTTC. Amino acid sequence: CASSISGVQETQYF.